This T cell receptor beta chain appears in the sequencing data of a study of PD-L1 blockade in urothelial cancer. Study-wide context: Specimens of blood held a median count of 141,255 T cells.

Sequenced by immunoSEQ multiplex PCR; TCRdb stores in-frame clones only, minus some. Here the sample spans about 45,000 clones, roughly four fifths being singletons. The germline V gene has CDR1 SGHNT and CDR2 YYREEE (reference sequence). The CDR3 has 15 amino acids. J lost 4 bases, V lost 4 bases, and 5 bases had no gene match. Noted time point: peripheral blood 6 weeks after treatment start. Each patient gave between 1 and 8 samples, pretreatment and on-treatment. The chain recombines TRBV5-4 with TRBJ2-2, with 9 bases identical to TRBD1. The source was PBMCs, collected around atezolizumab (anti-PD-L1) treatment. The sequence was obtained from a man in his sixties with urothelial cancer. The CDR3 DNA sequence: TGTGCCAGCAGCATAGACAGGGGGGGCACCGGGGAGCTGTTTTTT. This gives the protein CASSIDRGGTGELFF.